This is a list of T cell receptor beta chains from one sample in a study of blood T cell repertoires in COVID-19. Clones were sequenced by immunoSEQ multiplex PCR, and TCRdb holds only the in-frame ones, with some missing. Of 200,000 to 250,000 clones in the sample, around 86% were seen once. Material: peripheral blood. These receptors were taken from a woman aged 25 to 39 who had recovered from COVID-19. CDR3s include the opening cysteine and the closing phenylalanine or tryptophan. A D gene is named only where the DNA matches it firmly. Where a row states a size, it is once, few, many or the class of an expanded clone; other rows omit it.

.,TRBV5-6,.,TRBJ2-2,CASSTYSVGGELFF,TGTGCCAGCAGCACCTATAGCGTAGGCGGGGAGCTGTTTTTT
.,TRBV5-1,.,TRBJ2-3,CASSSGLVREDTQYF,TGCGCCAGCAGCTCAGGACTCGTTAGGGAGGATACGCAGTATTTT
TRBD1,TRBV19,.,TRBJ1-3,CASSITTPGGKVISGNTIYF,TGTGCCAGTAGTATCACGACTCCAGGGGGCAAGGTCATCTCTGGAAACACCATATATTTT
TRBD1,TRBV9,.,TRBJ1-6,CASSVGDRVIHSPLHF,TGTGCCAGCAGCGTGGGGGACAGGGTTATTCATTCACCCCTCCACTTT
.,TRBV5-4,many,TRBJ2-3,CASSRSTDTQYF,TGTGCCAGCAGCCGGAGCACAGATACGCAGTATTTT
.,TRBV7-3,once,TRBJ2-2,CASSYSAGTGELFF,TGTGCCAGCAGCTACTCGGCAGGCACCGGGGAGCTGTTTTTT
TRBD2,TRBV3-1/TRBV3-2,.,TRBJ2-5,CASSHRTGGVETQYF,TGTGCCAGCAGCCACCGAACGGGGGGGGTGGAGACCCAGTACTTC
.,TRBV19,.,TRBJ1-1,CASRSLGFTEAFF,TGTGCCAGTAGGTCGTTGGGCTTTACTGAAGCTTTCTTT
.,TRBV12-5,.,TRBJ2-5,CASGLVTPVRGSETQYF,TGTGCTAGTGGTTTGGTAACCCCCGTTCGGGGAAGTGAGACCCAGTACTTC
.,TRBV10-2,few,TRBJ2-7,CASSHKIQSEQYF,TGCGCCAGCTCTCATAAGATACAAAGCGAGCAGTACTTC
TRBD2,TRBV3-1/TRBV3-2,.,TRBJ2-1,CASSRGLAGGQGYNEQFF,TGTGCCAGCAGCCGAGGACTAGCGGGGGGCCAAGGCTACAATGAGCAGTTCTTC
TRBD1,TRBV5-6,.,TRBJ2-7,CASSLISGTGVDEQYF,TGTGCCAGCAGCTTAATCTCCGGGACAGGGGTCGACGAGCAGTACTTC
.,TRBV21-1,.,TRBJ1-1,CASSSETGENTEAFF,TGTGCCAGCAGCTCGGAGACAGGGGAGAACACTGAAGCTTTCTTT
.,TRBV6-5,few,TRBJ1-1,CATYSGGVAFF,TGTGCCACGTATTCTGGGGGGGTGGCTTTCTTT
.,TRBV2,.,TRBJ2-5,CASRGQTQYF,TGTGCCAGCAGGGGGCAGACCCAGTACTTC
.,TRBV7-2,.,TRBJ2-5,CASSLGTSFQETQYF,TGTGCCAGCAGCTTAGGCACTAGCTTTCAAGAGACCCAGTACTTC
.,TRBV5-1,.,TRBJ2-5,CASSLESVQETQYF,TGCGCCAGCAGCTTGGAGTCGGTTCAAGAGACCCAGTACTTC
.,TRBV7-9,once,TRBJ2-7,CASSYPPQGRVYEQYF,TGTGCCAGCAGCTACCCACCCCAGGGCAGGGTCTACGAGCAGTACTTC
.,TRBV11-2,.,TRBJ2-3,CASSHGWVGQYF,TGTGCCAGCAGCCACGGGTGGGTGGGGCAGTATTTT
.,TRBV24-1,.,TRBJ2-3,CATSGVGSDTQYF,TGTGCCACCAGCGGGGTGGGCTCAGATACGCAGTATTTT
TRBD2,TRBV4-3,.,TRBJ2-3,CASSSGRGGTDTQYF,TGCGCCAGCAGTAGCGGGCGGGGGGGCACAGATACGCAGTATTTT
TRBD2,TRBV5-1,.,TRBJ2-3,CASSLVAGVGDTQYF,TGCGCCAGCAGCTTAGTAGCGGGGGTCGGAGATACGCAGTATTTT
.,TRBV2,few,TRBJ1-5,CASNVRIEQPQHF,TGTGCCAGCAACGTCAGGATTGAACAGCCCCAGCATTTT
.,TRBV19,.,TRBJ1-2,CASTQDKDYGYTF,TGTGCCAGTACACAGGATAAAGACTATGGCTACACCTTC
TRBD1,TRBV6-1,.,TRBJ2-2,CASSGGRQGMGTGELFF,TGTGCCAGCAGTGGAGGGCGACAGGGGATGGGGACCGGGGAGCTGTTTTTT
.,TRBV7-8,.,TRBJ2-7,CASSLLGGHEQYF,TGTGCCAGCAGCCTCCTGGGGGGTCACGAGCAGTACTTC
.,TRBV6-5,.,TRBJ2-7,CASSYSVLGQGEQYF,TGTGCCAGCAGTTATTCCGTCCTGGGGCAGGGCGAGCAGTACTTC